One and the same sample provided the 4 T cell receptor beta chains below, sequenced in a study of metastatic and nonmetastatic thyroid tumors (dated by TCRdb to the early 2020s). No treatment had been received by any patient before thyroid surgery. Library method: PCR. Sequencing relied on an Illumina HiSeq 4000. Through fastp at Q25 and MiXCR, TCRdb rebuilt clones from the public reads, retaining in-frame beta chains. This sample lists fewer than 35,000 clones; roughly 22% were detected once. The ten largest clones represent 2.5% to 3.5% of the sample. The sequencing sample was made of tumor tissue. The receptor set was obtained from a male donor with papillary thyroid cancer or a benign thyroid nodule (not recorded which). Some clones in this sample may be carry-over from other donors' samples.

Comments on this clone: A read error may be the cause here, since a much bigger clone is one base away. The genes are TRBV2 and TRBJ2-2; no definite D call. Germline CDR1 reads SNHLY; CDR2 reads FYNNEI. The CDR3 consists of 10 residues. Trimming left V 7 bases short and J 6 bases short, with 3 bases between. In DNA form, the CDR3 reads TGTGCCAGCATCTCCGGGGAGCTGTTTTTT. Encoded protein: CASISGELFF. The full variable domain, rest sourced from reference TRBV2 and TRBJ2-2, is EPEVTQTPSHQVTQMGQEVILRCVPISNHLYFYWYRQILGQKVEFLVSFYNNEISEKSEIFDDQFSVERPDGSNFTLKIRSTKLEDSAMYFCASISGELFFGEGSRLTVL.

This clone has only a few counts. The chain joins TRBV6-1 to TRBJ2-2, with 12 bases lining up with TRBD2. Losses at the gene ends were 9 bases for V and 7 bases for J; bases not matched to a gene: 9. CDR1 is MNHNS and CDR2 is SASEGT in the germline V gene. The CDR3 spans 15 residues. CDR3 loop: CASIRLAGVSGELFF. CDR3 in DNA: TGTGCCAGTATACGACTAGCGGGAGTCAGCGGGGAGCTGTTTTTT.

This rearrangement joins TRBV6-2 or TRBV6-3 to TRBJ2-1; D gene ambiguous. This CDR3 has 13 amino acids. Germline assignment: CDR1 MNHEY and CDR2 SVGEGT. V dropped 10 bases and J dropped 6 bases, with 16 bases sitting between them. Here the CDR3 DNA reads TGTGCCACCTGGGATGGATCAGTCAATGAGCAGTTCTTC. Residues: CATWDGSVNEQFF.

V is TRBV6-1 and J is TRBJ2-7, with 8 bases that match TRBD1. From germline, CDR1 is MNHNS and CDR2 SASEGT. The V gene end was trimmed by 3 bases and the J gene end by 9 bases; junction bases not matched to a gene: 7. This CDR3 has 13 amino acids. CDR3 residues: CASSDRGPTWQYF. The DNA of the CDR3 is TGTGCCAGCAGTGACAGGGGGCCTACGTGGCAGTACTTC.